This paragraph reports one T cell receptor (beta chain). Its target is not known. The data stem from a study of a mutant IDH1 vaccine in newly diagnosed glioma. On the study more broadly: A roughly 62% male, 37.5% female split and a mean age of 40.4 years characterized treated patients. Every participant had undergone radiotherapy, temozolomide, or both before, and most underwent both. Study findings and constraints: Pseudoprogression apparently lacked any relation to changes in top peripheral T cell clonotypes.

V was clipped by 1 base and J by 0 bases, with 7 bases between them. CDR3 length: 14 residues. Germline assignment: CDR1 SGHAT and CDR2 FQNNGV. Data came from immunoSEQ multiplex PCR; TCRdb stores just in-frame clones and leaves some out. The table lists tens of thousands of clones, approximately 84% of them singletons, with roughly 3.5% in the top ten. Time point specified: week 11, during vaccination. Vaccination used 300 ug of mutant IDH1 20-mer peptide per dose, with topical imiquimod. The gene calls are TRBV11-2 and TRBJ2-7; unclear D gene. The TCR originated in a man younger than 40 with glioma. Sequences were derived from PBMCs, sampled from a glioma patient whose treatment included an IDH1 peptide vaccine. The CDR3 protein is CASSLAQVSYEQYF. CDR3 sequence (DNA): TGTGCCAGCAGCTTAGCTCAGGTCTCCTACGAGCAGTACTTC.